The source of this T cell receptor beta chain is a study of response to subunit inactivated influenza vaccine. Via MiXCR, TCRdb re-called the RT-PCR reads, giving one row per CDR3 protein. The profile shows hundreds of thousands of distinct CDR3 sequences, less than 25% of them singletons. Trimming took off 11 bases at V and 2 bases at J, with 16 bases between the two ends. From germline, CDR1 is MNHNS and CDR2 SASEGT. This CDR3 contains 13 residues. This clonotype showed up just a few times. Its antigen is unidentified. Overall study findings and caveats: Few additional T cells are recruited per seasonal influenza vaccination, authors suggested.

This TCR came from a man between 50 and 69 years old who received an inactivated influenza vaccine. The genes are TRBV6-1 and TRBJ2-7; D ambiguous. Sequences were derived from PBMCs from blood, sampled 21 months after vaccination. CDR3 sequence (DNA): TGTGCCGCAGCCCCCGGCGCGACCTACGAGCAGTACTTC. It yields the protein CAAAPGATYEQYF.